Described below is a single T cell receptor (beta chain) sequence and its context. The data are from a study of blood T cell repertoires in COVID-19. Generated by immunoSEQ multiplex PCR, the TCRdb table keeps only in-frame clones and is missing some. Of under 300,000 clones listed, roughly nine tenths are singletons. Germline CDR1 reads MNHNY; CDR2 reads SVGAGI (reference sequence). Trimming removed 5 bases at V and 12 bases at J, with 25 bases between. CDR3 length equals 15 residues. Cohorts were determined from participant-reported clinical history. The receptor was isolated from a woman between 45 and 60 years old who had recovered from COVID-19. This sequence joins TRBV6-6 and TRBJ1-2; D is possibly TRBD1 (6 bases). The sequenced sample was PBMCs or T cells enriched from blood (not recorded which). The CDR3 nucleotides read TGTGCCAGCAGTCCCATTTCCGCTTTGGACAGACCAGACACCTTC. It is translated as CASSPISALDRPDTF.